A selection of T cell receptor beta chains follows, all from one sample in a study of blood T cell repertoires in COVID-19. TCRdb's copy holds only in-frame clones and misses some; the assay was immunoSEQ multiplex PCR. This table holds roughly 140,000 clones, around 77% found once. Material for sequencing was peripheral blood. The receptors were sampled from a man aged 50 or older with active or convalescent COVID-19. The CDR3 runs from the conserved cysteine through the conserved F or W. A D gene is named only where the DNA matches it firmly. Size is omitted from some rows. Given values are once, few, many or a class for expanded clones.

CDR3: CASSQSREGGSGYTF
DNA: TGTGCCAGCAGCCAATCGAGGGAGGGAGGGTCCGGCTACACCTTC
size: .
D: .
V: TRBV16
J: TRBJ1-2

CDR3: CASSMTGGPLFSYEQYF
DNA: TGTGCCAGCAGTATGACAGGGGGCCCCTTATTTTCCTACGAGCAGTACTTC
size: .
D: TRBD1
V: TRBV28
J: TRBJ2-7

CDR3: CASSSGRGLQSGNTIYF
DNA: TGTGCCAGCAGCTCCGGTAGGGGGCTCCAGTCTGGAAACACCATATATTTT
size: .
D: TRBD1
V: TRBV7-2
J: TRBJ1-3

CDR3: CASSLAQGLGPQHF
DNA: TGTGCCAGCAGTTTAGCTCAGGGGTTAGGGCCCCAGCATTTT
size: .
D: .
V: TRBV27
J: TRBJ1-5

CDR3: CASIGGVYGYTF
DNA: TGTGCCAGCATAGGCGGGGTTTATGGCTACACCTTC
size: .
D: .
V: TRBV28
J: TRBJ1-2

CDR3: CASSPIVGQGNQPQHF
DNA: TGTGCCAGCTCACCAATAGTGGGACAGGGCAATCAGCCCCAGCATTTT
size: .
D: TRBD1
V: TRBV18
J: TRBJ1-5

CDR3: CASSQYLQGRDGYTF
DNA: TGTGCCAGCAGCCAATACCTACAGGGTAGGGATGGCTACACCTTC
size: .
D: .
V: TRBV3-1/TRBV3-2
J: TRBJ1-2

CDR3: CASSIPGQEPFGYTF
DNA: TGTGCCAGTAGTATTCCCGGACAGGAGCCTTTTGGCTACACCTTC
size: .
D: TRBD1
V: TRBV19
J: TRBJ1-2

CDR3: CAISLGQIYGYTF
DNA: TGTGCCATCTCACTTGGACAGATCTATGGCTACACCTTC
size: .
D: .
V: TRBV28
J: TRBJ1-2

CDR3: CASSDRTLPYEQYF
DNA: TGTGCCAGCAGTGACAGAACACTCCCCTACGAGCAGTACTTC
size: .
D: .
V: TRBV6-6
J: TRBJ2-7

CDR3: CASSLLAGGINTEAFF
DNA: TGTGCCAGCAGTTTATTAGCAGGGGGGATTAACACTGAAGCTTTCTTT
size: .
D: TRBD1
V: TRBV28
J: TRBJ1-1

CDR3: CASSPQGAETQYF
DNA: TGTGCCAGCAGCCCACAGGGAGCAGAGACCCAGTACTTC
size: .
D: .
V: TRBV7-3
J: TRBJ2-5

CDR3: CASSPGGGAVPSYEQYF
DNA: TGTGCCAGCAGCCCCGGGGGAGGAGCGGTACCTTCCTACGAGCAGTACTTC
size: once
D: .
V: TRBV9
J: TRBJ2-7

CDR3: CASSGGQGYEQYF
DNA: TGTGCCAGCAGCGGGGGACAAGGCTACGAGCAGTACTTC
size: .
D: .
V: TRBV7-9
J: TRBJ2-7

CDR3: CASTTGSTRGEAFF
DNA: TGTGCCAGCACCACGGGCTCTACCAGGGGGGAAGCTTTCTTT
size: .
D: TRBD1
V: TRBV7-8
J: TRBJ1-1

CDR3: CASSLSRGPGEHSEQFF
DNA: TGTGCCAGCAGCTTGAGTAGGGGGCCAGGGGAGCATAGTGAGCAGTTCTTC
size: .
D: TRBD1
V: TRBV3-1/TRBV3-2
J: TRBJ2-1

CDR3: CASSEYYNEQFF
DNA: TGTGCCAGTAGTGAGTACTACAATGAGCAGTTCTTC
size: .
D: .
V: TRBV19
J: TRBJ2-1

CDR3: CATSDFDSEAFF
DNA: TGTGCCACCAGTGATTTTGACAGTGAAGCTTTCTTT
size: once
D: .
V: TRBV24-1
J: TRBJ1-1

CDR3: CASSHNTEQFF
DNA: TGTGCCAGCAGCCATAACACTGAGCAGTTCTTC
size: .
D: .
V: TRBV14
J: TRBJ2-1

CDR3: CASSYSRAVETQYF
DNA: TGTGCCAGCAGTTACTCAAGAGCGGTGGAGACCCAGTACTTC
size: .
D: .
V: TRBV6-5
J: TRBJ2-5

CDR3: CASSSILTSTDTQYF
DNA: TGCGCCAGCAGCTCCATTCTAACTAGTACAGATACGCAGTATTTT
size: .
D: .
V: TRBV5-1
J: TRBJ2-3

CDR3: CATRSPDRGTDTQYF
DNA: TGTGCCACCCGAAGTCCGGACAGGGGCACAGATACGCAGTATTTT
size: .
D: TRBD1
V: TRBV6-5
J: TRBJ2-3

CDR3: CAWRRDRNSGNTIYF
DNA: TGTGCCTGGAGGCGGGACCGCAACTCTGGAAACACCATATATTTT
size: few
D: .
V: TRBV30
J: TRBJ1-3

CDR3: CASSLSAGATGELFF
DNA: TGTGCCAGCAGCTTATCAGCAGGGGCAACCGGGGAGCTGTTTTTT
size: many
D: .
V: TRBV7-8
J: TRBJ2-2

CDR3: CAIQRPNRGQGTGELFF
DNA: TGTGCCATCCAGAGACCCAACAGGGGACAGGGGACCGGGGAGCTGTTTTTT
size: .
D: TRBD1
V: TRBV10-3
J: TRBJ2-2

CDR3: CASRAMGQDTEAFF
DNA: TGTGCCAGCAGGGCTATGGGACAGGACACTGAAGCTTTCTTT
size: once
D: TRBD1
V: TRBV28
J: TRBJ1-1

CDR3: CASSLRKDRHGYGYTF
DNA: TGTGCCAGTAGTCTGCGGAAGGACAGGCATGGCTATGGCTACACCTTC
size: few
D: TRBD1
V: TRBV19
J: TRBJ1-2

CDR3: CAISEGSGSYEQYF
DNA: TGTGCCATCAGTGAGGGTAGCGGGAGCTACGAGCAGTACTTC
size: .
D: TRBD2
V: TRBV10-3
J: TRBJ2-7

CDR3: CASSSDRGYQETQYF
DNA: TGTGCCAGCAGCTCCGACCGCGGATACCAAGAGACCCAGTACTTC
size: .
D: .
V: TRBV7-2
J: TRBJ2-5

CDR3: CASTTRKGETGEPYEQYF
DNA: TGTGCCAGCACCACCCGTAAGGGAGAGACAGGGGAACCCTACGAGCAGTACTTC
size: .
D: TRBD1
V: TRBV28
J: TRBJ2-7

CDR3: CASSIQAGGFYEQYF
DNA: TGTGCCAGTAGTATCCAAGCGGGAGGCTTCTACGAGCAGTACTTC
size: many
D: TRBD2
V: TRBV19
J: TRBJ2-7

CDR3: CATSDAPGLAGVGEQYF
DNA: TGTGCCACCAGTGATGCCCCGGGACTAGCGGGAGTGGGGGAGCAGTACTTC
size: .
D: TRBD2
V: TRBV24-1
J: TRBJ2-7

CDR3: CASIKGQGLNTGELFF
DNA: TGTGCCAGCATCAAGGGGCAGGGCTTGAACACCGGGGAGCTGTTTTTT
size: .
D: .
V: TRBV11-2
J: TRBJ2-2

CDR3: CASSPQYNEQFF
DNA: TGCGCCAGCAGCCCCCAATACAATGAGCAGTTCTTC
size: few
D: .
V: TRBV4-1
J: TRBJ2-1

CDR3: CASSLTRDTDTQYF
DNA: TGTGCCAGCAGCTTGACACGGGACACAGATACGCAGTATTTT
size: .
D: .
V: TRBV7-9
J: TRBJ2-3